This T cell receptor (beta chain) was documented in a study of human T cells and chemical hapten exposure. At the level of the study: Chiefly female patients presented with alopecia areata, totalis or universalis. Study-level findings and limits: The study found that DPC sensitization did not change TCRs above 1 in 1000 frequency.

A few counts support this clonotype. Its antigen remains unidentified. Stated time point: pre-sensitization, week 0. Treatment specified: therapeutic diphenylcyclopropenone sensitization with weekly scalp DPC. Patch tests were applied only after blood draws. Individual cDNA molecules in this library carried unique molecular identifiers. A single record per CDR3 protein comes from TCRdb applying MiXCR to the RACE reads. The sample holds about 250,000 distinct CDR3 sequences; around 7.3% are singletons and the top ten take about 1.2%. This specimen consisted of whole blood, obtained in connection with sensitization to the hapten diphenylcyclopropenone (DPC). The receptor was isolated from a man aged 18 to 29 with alopecia areata. Some clones in this sample may be carry-over from other donors' samples.

The CDR3 sequence is CASSSRLAFNEQFF. CDR3 DNA sequence: TGTGCCAGCAGTTCCAGACTAGCGTTCAATGAGCAGTTCTTC. This rearrangement joins TRBV11-3 to TRBJ2-1; 8 nucleotides line up with TRBD2. Germline V gene sequence: CDR1 SGHNT, CDR2 YENEEA. CDR3 length equals 14 residues. Trimming took 6 bases from V and 6 from J; bases not matched to a gene: 7.